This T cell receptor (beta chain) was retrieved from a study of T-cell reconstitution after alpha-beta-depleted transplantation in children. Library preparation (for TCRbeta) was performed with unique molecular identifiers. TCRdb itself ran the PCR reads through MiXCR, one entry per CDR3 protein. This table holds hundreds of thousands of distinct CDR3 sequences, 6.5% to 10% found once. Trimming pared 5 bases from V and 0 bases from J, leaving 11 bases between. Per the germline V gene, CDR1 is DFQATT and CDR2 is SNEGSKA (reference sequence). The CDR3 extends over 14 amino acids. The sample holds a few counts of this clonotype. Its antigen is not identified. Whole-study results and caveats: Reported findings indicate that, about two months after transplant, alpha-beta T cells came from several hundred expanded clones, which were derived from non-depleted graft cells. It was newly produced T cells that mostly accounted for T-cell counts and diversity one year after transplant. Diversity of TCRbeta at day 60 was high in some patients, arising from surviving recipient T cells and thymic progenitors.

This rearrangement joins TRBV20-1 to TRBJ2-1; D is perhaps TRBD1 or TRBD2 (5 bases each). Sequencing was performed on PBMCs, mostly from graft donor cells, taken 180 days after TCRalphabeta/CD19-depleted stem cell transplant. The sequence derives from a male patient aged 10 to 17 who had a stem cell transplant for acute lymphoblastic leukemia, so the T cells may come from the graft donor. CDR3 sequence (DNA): TGCAGTGCTGGGGACGGTAGCTCCTACAATGAGCAGTTCTTC. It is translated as CSAGDGSSYNEQFF.